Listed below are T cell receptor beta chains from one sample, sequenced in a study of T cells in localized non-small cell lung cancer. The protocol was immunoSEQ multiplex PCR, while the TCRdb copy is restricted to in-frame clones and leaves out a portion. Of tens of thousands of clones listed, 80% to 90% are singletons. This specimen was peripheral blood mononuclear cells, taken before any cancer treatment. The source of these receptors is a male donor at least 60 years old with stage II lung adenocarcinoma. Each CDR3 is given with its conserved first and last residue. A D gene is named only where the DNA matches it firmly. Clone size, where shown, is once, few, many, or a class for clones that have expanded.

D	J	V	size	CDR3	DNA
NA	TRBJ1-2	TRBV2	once	CASSEASLADGYTF	TGTGCCAGCAGTGAAGCCTCCCTGGCGGATGGCTACACCTTC
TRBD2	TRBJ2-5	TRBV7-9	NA	CASSLATSGVTQYF	TGTGCCAGCAGCTTAGCGACTAGCGGTGTGACCCAGTACTTC
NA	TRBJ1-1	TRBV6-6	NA	CASSLAGGRNEAFF	TGTGCCAGCAGTTTGGCGGGAGGGAGGAATGAAGCTTTCTTT
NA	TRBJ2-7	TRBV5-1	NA	CASSATLGPIYEQYF	TGCGCCAGCAGCGCGACACTAGGGCCCATTTACGAGCAGTACTTC
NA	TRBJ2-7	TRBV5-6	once	CASSLVGSYEQYF	TGTGCCAGCAGCTTGGTGGGCTCCTACGAGCAGTACTTC
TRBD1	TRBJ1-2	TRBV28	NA	CASTRDSSYGYTF	TGTGCCAGCACACGGGACAGTAGCTATGGCTACACCTTC
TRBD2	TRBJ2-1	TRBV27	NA	CASSSLAGIHSYNEQFF	TGTGCCAGCAGTTCTTTAGCGGGTATCCATTCCTACAATGAGCAGTTCTTC
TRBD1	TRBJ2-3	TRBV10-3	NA	CAISFPLGTGSPSTDTQYF	TGTGCCATCAGTTTTCCTTTGGGGACAGGTTCCCCTAGCACAGATACGCAGTATTTT
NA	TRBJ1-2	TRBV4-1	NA	CASSRPASRASEGYTF	TGCGCCAGCAGCCGACCCGCAAGCAGGGCCTCTGAGGGCTACACCTTC
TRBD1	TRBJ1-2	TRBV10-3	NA	CAISETGQGALGYTF	TGTGCCATCAGTGAGACGGGACAGGGGGCCTTAGGCTACACCTTC
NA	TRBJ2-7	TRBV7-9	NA	CASSFGLYEQYF	TGTGCCAGCAGCTTCGGGCTGTACGAGCAGTACTTC
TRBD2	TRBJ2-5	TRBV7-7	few	CASSLGLAGAETQYF	TGTGCCAGCAGCCTGGGACTAGCGGGAGCAGAGACCCAGTACTTC
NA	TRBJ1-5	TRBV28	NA	CASTRTAGDQPQHF	TGTGCCAGCACACGGACGGCGGGGGATCAGCCCCAGCATTTT
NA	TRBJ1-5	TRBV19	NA	CASETGGNQPQHF	TGTGCCAGCGAGACAGGAGGCAATCAGCCCCAGCATTTT
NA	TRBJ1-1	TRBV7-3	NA	CASSLIGQNTEAFF	TGTGCCAGCAGCTTAATCGGGCAGAACACTGAAGCTTTCTTT
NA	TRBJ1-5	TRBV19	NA	CASSRERGNQPQHF	TGTGCCAGTAGTAGGGAACGGGGAAATCAGCCCCAGCATTTT
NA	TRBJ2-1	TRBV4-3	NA	CASSQGFRGVYNEQFF	TGCGCCAGCAGCCAAGGTTTTAGGGGCGTCTACAATGAGCAGTTCTTC
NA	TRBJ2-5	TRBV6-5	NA	CASSGGEETQYF	TGTGCCAGCAGTGGAGGGGAAGAGACCCAGTACTTC
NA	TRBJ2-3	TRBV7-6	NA	CASSGTGNTDTQYF	TGTGCCAGCAGCGGGACTGGGAACACAGATACGCAGTATTTT
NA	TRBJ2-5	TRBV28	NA	CASRPPGAGRIQETQYF	TGTGCCAGCAGACCACCGGGGGCAGGGAGAATCCAAGAGACCCAGTACTTC
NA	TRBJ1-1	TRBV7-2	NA	CASSLVGAVLMNTEAFF	TGTGCCAGCAGCTTAGTTGGTGCCGTCCTCATGAACACTGAAGCTTTCTTT
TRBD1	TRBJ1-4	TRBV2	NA	CASSGDSREKLFF	TGTGCCAGCAGTGGGGACAGTCGCGAAAAACTGTTTTTT
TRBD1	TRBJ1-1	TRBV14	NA	CASSQVLGRTGGVNTEAFF	TGTGCCAGCAGCCAAGTATTGGGTAGGACAGGGGGAGTGAACACTGAAGCTTTCTTT
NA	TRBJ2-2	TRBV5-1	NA	CASSSPSPGRDPTERGTGELFF	TGCGCCAGCAGCTCGCCTTCGCCGGGGCGGGATCCTACAGAGAGGGGCACCGGGGAGCTGTTTTTT
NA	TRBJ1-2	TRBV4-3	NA	CASSQVSDPYGYTF	TGCGCCAGCAGCCAAGTCAGTGACCCTTATGGCTACACCTTC
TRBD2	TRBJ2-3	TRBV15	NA	CATSRTVGGRGTDTQYF	TGTGCCACCAGCAGGACTGTTGGTGGGAGGGGCACAGATACGCAGTATTTT
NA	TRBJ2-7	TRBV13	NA	CASSLGRQNEQYF	TGTGCCAGCAGCTTAGGCCGACAGAACGAGCAGTACTTC
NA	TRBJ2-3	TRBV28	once	CASTVSTDTQYF	TGTGCCAGCACGGTTAGCACAGATACGCAGTATTTT
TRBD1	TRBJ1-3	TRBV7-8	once	CASSLADRGSGNTIYF	TGTGCCAGCAGCTTAGCCGACAGGGGCTCTGGAAACACCATATATTTT
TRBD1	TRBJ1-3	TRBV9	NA	CASSPRQGAGNTIYF	TGTGCCAGCAGCCCACGACAGGGGGCGGGAAACACCATATATTTT
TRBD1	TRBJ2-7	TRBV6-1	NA	CASSEPGQGYEQYF	TGTGCCAGCAGTGAACCGGGACAGGGTTACGAGCAGTACTTC
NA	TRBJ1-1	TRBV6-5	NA	CASVSGGGTEAFF	TGTGCCAGCGTGTCAGGCGGCGGGACTGAAGCTTTCTTT
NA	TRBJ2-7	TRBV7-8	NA	CASSLLPTALEQYF	TGTGCCAGCAGCTTACTTCCGACTGCCTTAGAGCAGTACTTC
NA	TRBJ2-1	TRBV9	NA	CASSVGGNLGNEQFF	TGTGCCAGCAGCGTTGGCGGGAACCTGGGGAATGAGCAGTTCTTC
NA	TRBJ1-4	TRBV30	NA	CAWSSRGGWGEKLFF	TGTGCCTGGAGTTCACGTGGGGGATGGGGTGAAAAACTGTTTTTT
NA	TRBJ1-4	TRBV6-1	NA	CATSRSAANEKLFF	TGTGCCACCTCCCGCTCGGCAGCTAATGAAAAACTGTTTTTT